The 25 T cell receptor beta chains listed next were all sequenced from one sample in a study of blood T cells in healthy people across ages. It was with a sample-barcoded 5' primer and a J-beta primer mix that a second PCR of roughly 6 to 12 cycles was run. TCRdb independently ran MiXCR on the 5' RACE reads; one entry per CDR3 protein. The top ten hold around 22% of the sample, which has some 690,000 distinct CDR3 sequences, 22% seen once. The specimen sequenced was blood. Receptors originate from a man aged 70 or older in good health.

The V gene is TRBV2, the J gene TRBJ1-5, with no clear D. The CDR3 covers 14 residues. Germline loops: CDR1 SNHLY, CDR2 FYNNEI. Trimming took 0 bases from V and 2 from J, leaving 5 bases between them. The CDR3 region has the DNA TGTGCCAGCAGTGAAGCCTCGGGCAATCAGCCCCAGCATTTT. Protein: CASSEASGNQPQHF.

This clonotype came up a few times. The gene calls are TRBV2 and TRBJ2-2; no definite D call. The CDR3 sequence is 14 residues long. V was trimmed by 7 bases and J by 1 base, leaving 10 bases between them. CDR1 and CDR2 (germline): SNHLY, FYNNEI. The CDR3 region is CASTDLGNTGELFF. DNA for the CDR3: TGTGCCAGCACGGACCTGGGGAACACCGGGGAGCTGTTTTTT.

V usage is TRBV10-3 and J usage is TRBJ2-1; TRBD2 matches at 7 bases. Trimming took 8 bases from V and 4 from J; bases not matched to a gene: 5. Germline loops: CDR1 ENHRY, CDR2 SYGVKD. The CDR3 totals 13 residues. The CDR3 sequence is CAIEREGYNEQFF. Written as DNA, the CDR3 is TGTGCCATCGAGAGGGAGGGATACAATGAGCAGTTCTTC.

This clonotype was found a few times. The chain uses TRBV9 and TRBJ1-2; 7 bases are shared with TRBD1. There are 14 residues in the CDR3. CDR1 and CDR2 from the germline V gene are SGDLS and YYNGEE. Trimming at V came to 3 bases and at J to 5 bases, leaving 7 bases not matched to a gene. CDR3 DNA sequence: TGTGCCAGCAGCGCCTCCGGGACAGAGTATGGCTACACCTTC. Protein sequence: CASSASGTEYGYTF. The full variable domain, rest sourced from reference TRBV9 and TRBJ1-2, is DSGVTQTPKHLITATGQRVTLRCSPRSGDLSVYWYQQSLDQGLQFLIQYYNGEERAKGNILERFSAQQFPDLHSELNLSSLELGDSALYFCASSASGTEYGYTFGSGTRLTVV.

The V and J genes are TRBV7-2 and TRBJ2-7; 10 bases map to TRBD1. The germline V gene encodes CDR1 SGHTA and CDR2 FQGNSA. This CDR3 spans 15 amino acids. Trimming took 5 bases from V and 6 from J; bases not matched to a gene: 10. CDR3 sequence reads: CASSQLGQGSSEQYF. The CDR3 bases are TGTGCCAGCAGCCAACTGGGACAGGGGTCTAGCGAGCAGTACTTC.

The sample holds a few counts of this clonotype. V is TRBV29-1 and J is TRBJ2-7; no reliable D call. The CDR3 extends over 14 amino acids. The germline CDR1 and CDR2 sequences are SQVTM and ANQGSEA. Trimming cost V 4 bases and J 4 bases, with 17 bases left between them. CDR3 sequence: CSVVVGSDLYEQYF. The CDR3 nucleotides read TGCAGCGTTGTGGTAGGGTCCGACCTTTACGAGCAGTACTTC.

This clonotype was picked up a small number of times. The rearrangement joins TRBV6-1 to TRBJ2-1, with TRBD2 matching over 9 bases. This CDR3 comprises 19 residues. The V gene's germline CDR1 is MNHNS and CDR2 SASEGT. V dropped 5 bases and J dropped 1; count of bases not matched to a gene: 15. CDR3 loop: CASSNPQISGSLSYNEQFF. The CDR3 DNA reads TGTGCCAGCAGTAATCCTCAGATTAGCGGGAGCTTATCCTACAATGAGCAGTTCTTC.

The chain recombines TRBV18 with TRBJ2-7; TRBD2 is a possible D gene (7 bases). Germline V gene lookup returns CDR1 KGHSH and CDR2 LQKENI. Trimming pared 0 bases from V and 3 bases from J, leaving 12 bases between. This CDR3 has 15 residues. CDR3 in amino acids: CASSPPAGADYEQYF. In nucleotides, the CDR3 is TGTGCCAGCTCACCACCTGCGGGGGCGGACTACGAGCAGTACTTC.

The chain couples TRBV6-5 to TRBJ1-2; the D gene is possibly TRBD1 (6 bases). In germline, CDR1 is MNHEY, CDR2 SVGAGI. The ends were cut back, 0 bases at V and 7 bases at J, with 15 bases in the middle. This CDR3 has 15 amino acids. For the CDR3, the DNA is TGTGCCAGCAGTTACTCAGGGGGAGGGATAGGTGGCTACACCTTC. Its translation: CASSYSGGGIGGYTF.

The chain couples TRBV12-3 or TRBV12-4 to TRBJ1-2, with 7 positions matching TRBD1. The CDR3 loop spans 12 amino acids. The V and J ends lost 7 bases and 8 bases, in that order; junction bases with no gene match: 7. CDR3: CASTSPGGGYTF. CDR3 in DNA: TGTGCCAGCACCTCGCCAGGGGGGGGCTACACCTTC.

V gene TRBV10-3 combines with J gene TRBJ1-5; D unclear. Germline CDR1 reads ENHRY; CDR2 reads SYGVKD. The CDR3 loop spans 14 amino acids. Trimming took off 2 bases at V and 7 bases at J, with 12 bases between the two ends. CDR3: CAISEGTRSQPQHF. Here the CDR3 DNA reads TGTGCCATCAGTGAGGGCACGCGGTCACAGCCCCAGCATTTT.

V usage is TRBV7-9 and J usage is TRBJ2-5, with D possibly being TRBD1 (6 bases). The J call may be mistaken, given a closer DNA end match to TRBJ2-1. Germline CDR1 SEHNR, CDR2 FQNEAQ (reference sequence). The CDR3 length is 14 residues. The CDR3 protein is CASSFPTGYNEQFF. CDR3 bases: TGTGCCAGCAGCTTCCCTACAGGGTACAATGAGCAGTTCTTC.

This clonotype occurred many times. The chain uses TRBV7-2 and TRBJ2-1; TRBD1 is a possible D gene (5 bases). Germline V lookup: CDR1 SGHTA, CDR2 FQGNSA. This CDR3 comprises 15 residues. The V end lost 1 base, the J end lost 4 bases, and 11 bases lay between the germline ends. The CDR3 DNA sequence: TGTGCCAGCAGCTTAGTTGGACACTTATACAATGAGCAGTTCTTC. Translation gives CASSLVGHLYNEQFF. The full variable domain, completed using reference TRBV7-2 and TRBJ2-1, is GAGVSQSPSNKVTEKGKDVELRCDPISGHTALYWYRQSLGQGLEFLIYFQGNSAPDKSGLPSDRFSAERTGGSVSTLTIQRTQQEDSAVYLCASSLVGHLYNEQFFGPGTRLTVL.

The chain has TRBV2 and TRBJ1-4; D gene uncertain. V lost 3 bases, J lost 8 bases, and 1 base lay in between. The length of the CDR3 is 10 residues. Germline loops: CDR1 SNHLY, CDR2 FYNNEI. The CDR3 DNA follows: TGTGCCAGCAGTGAGGAAAAACTGTTTTTT. As protein: CASSEEKLFF. The whole variable domain, remainder taken from reference TRBV2 and TRBJ1-4, is EPEVTQTPSHQVTQMGQEVILRCVPISNHLYFYWYRQILGQKVEFLVSFYNNEISEKSEIFDDQFSVERPDGSNFTLKIRSTKLEDSAMYFCASSEEKLFFGSGTQLSVL.

This clonotype was seen only a few times. This chain connects TRBV20-1 to TRBJ2-3; D may be TRBD2 (7 bases). Germline CDR1 DFQATT, CDR2 SNEGSKA (reference sequence). This CDR3 is built from 16 residues. Trimming pared 3 bases from V and 5 bases from J, leaving 21 bases between. The CDR3 DNA follows: TGCAGTGCTAGTCCCTTGGGGGGGGCGAGGGTAGATACGCAGTATTTT. Translating it yields CSASPLGGARVDTQYF.

J is TRBJ2-7 and V is TRBV6-5; D gene uncertain. The CDR3 has 15 amino acids. In germline, CDR1 is MNHEY, CDR2 SVGAGI. Trimming took 0 bases from V and 2 from J, leaving 11 bases between them. This CDR3 is CASSYSTHGAYEQYV. The DNA of the CDR3 is TGTGCCAGCAGTTACTCGACCCATGGAGCCTACGAGCAGTACGTC.

The gene calls are TRBV13 and TRBJ1-3; D is uncertain. The germline CDR1 and CDR2 sequences are PRHDT and FYEKMQ (reference sequence). V was cut by 5 bases and J by 0 bases, with 11 bases left in between. This CDR3 region has 15 residues. The CDR3 DNA is TGTGCCAGCAGCGCCCCCAGAAGCTCTGGAAACACCATATATTTT. Translation gives CASSAPRSSGNTIYF.

This chain connects TRBV20-1 to TRBJ1-2; TRBD1 is a possible D gene (6 bases). Germline assignment: CDR1 DFQATT and CDR2 SNEGSKA (reference sequence). The V gene lost 3 bases and the J gene lost 9 bases, with 20 bases spanning the gap. The CDR3 loop spans 14 amino acids. CDR3 bases: TGCAGTGCTAGTGTCGGGGGGCGACTCTCCCGCTACACCTTC. Amino acid sequence: CSASVGGRLSRYTF.

The CDR3 DNA reads TGTGCCAGCAGCTCCGGACCCGCGGCGAACACTGAAGCTTTCTTT. Protein: CASSSGPAANTEAFF. V gene TRBV27 combines with J gene TRBJ1-1; D is ambiguous. V dropped 6 bases and J dropped 1 base, with 15 bases sitting between them. Germline CDR1 reads MNHEY; CDR2 reads SMNVEV (reference sequence). The CDR3 is 15 residues long.

The sample holds a few counts of this clonotype. The chain combines TRBV10-3 with TRBJ1-6, with 7 bases fitting TRBD1. Germline CDR1 is ENHRY and CDR2 is SYGVKD. There are 14 residues in the CDR3. J lost 10 bases, V lost 4 bases, and 7 bases had no gene match. The chain's CDR3 is CAISVGQGESPLHF. For the CDR3, the DNA is TGTGCCATCAGTGTGGGGCAGGGGGAATCACCCCTCCACTTT.

The chain links TRBV7-2 to TRBJ2-3; TRBD2 agrees at 8 bases. CDR1 SGHTA and CDR2 FQGNSA come from the germline V gene. V lost 2 bases and J lost 1; bases outside the gene matches: 2. CDR3 length: 15 amino acids. The CDR3 reads CASSLNGGGTDTQYF. CDR3 in DNA: TGTGCCAGCAGCTTAAACGGGGGGGGCACAGATACGCAGTATTTT.

This chain links TRBV18 with TRBJ2-1, with D possibly called TRBD1 or TRBD2 (5 bases each). This CDR3 is 15 amino acids long. V gave up 0 bases and J gave up 5 bases, with 11 bases separating them. Germline CDR1 KGHSH, CDR2 LQKENI. CDR3 in amino acids: CASSPPRGRDNEQFF. CDR3 bases: TGTGCCAGCTCACCACCGAGGGGCAGGGACAATGAGCAGTTCTTC.

The rearrangement uses TRBV6-5 and TRBJ2-7, with 7 bases fitting TRBD1. Germline CDR1 is MNHEY and CDR2 is SVGAGI. The trim removed 5 bases at V and 6 bases at J, leaving 4 bases unmatched. The CDR3 covers 12 residues. DNA for the CDR3: TGTGCCAGCAGTACCACAGGGGTCGAGCAGTACTTC. Translated, it gives CASSTTGVEQYF.

The chain carries TRBV14 and TRBJ1-2; unclear D gene. CDR3 size: 14 residues. The V gene lost 2 bases and the J gene lost 2 bases, with 9 bases spanning the gap. In germline, CDR1 is SGHDN, CDR2 FVKESK. The CDR3 here is CASSQQVANYGYTF. The CDR3 DNA sequence: TGTGCCAGCAGCCAACAAGTGGCCAACTATGGCTACACCTTC.

The V call is TRBV11-2, the J call TRBJ2-7; TRBD2 matches at 7 bases. V trimming: 6 bases; J trimming: 6 bases; junction bases outside the gene matches: 11. Germline-derived CDR1 and CDR2 are SGHAT and FQNNGV. CDR3 size: 14 residues. CDR3 DNA sequence: TGTGCCAGCAGGGTAGGCGGGAGTAGAGGCGAGCAGTACTTC. Translation: CASRVGGSRGEQYF.